This T cell receptor beta chain was retrieved from a study of CD8+CD57+ T cells in acquired aplastic anemia. V was trimmed by 1 base and J by 4 bases, leaving 10 bases between them. Germline CDR1 reads MGHRA; CDR2 reads YSYEKL. CDR3 length: 14 residues. Genomic DNA was employed as the template in profiling TCR beta VDJ and CDR3. TCRdb used MiXCR to reprocess the reads, holding one entry per CDR3 protein. The table has about 210,000 distinct CDR3 sequences, roughly 55% seen once; the top ten hold 25% to 30%. This sequence joins TRBV4-1 and TRBJ1-2; possibly TRBD1 for D (5 bases). Sequencing input: sorted CD4+, CD8+, or CD8+CD57+ T cells (not recorded which) from PBMCs. This sequence originates from a human donor in good health. For the CDR3, the DNA is TGCGCCAGCAGCCAAGGAGCAGGGAGCTATGGCTACACCTTC. This sequence encodes CASSQGAGSYGYTF.